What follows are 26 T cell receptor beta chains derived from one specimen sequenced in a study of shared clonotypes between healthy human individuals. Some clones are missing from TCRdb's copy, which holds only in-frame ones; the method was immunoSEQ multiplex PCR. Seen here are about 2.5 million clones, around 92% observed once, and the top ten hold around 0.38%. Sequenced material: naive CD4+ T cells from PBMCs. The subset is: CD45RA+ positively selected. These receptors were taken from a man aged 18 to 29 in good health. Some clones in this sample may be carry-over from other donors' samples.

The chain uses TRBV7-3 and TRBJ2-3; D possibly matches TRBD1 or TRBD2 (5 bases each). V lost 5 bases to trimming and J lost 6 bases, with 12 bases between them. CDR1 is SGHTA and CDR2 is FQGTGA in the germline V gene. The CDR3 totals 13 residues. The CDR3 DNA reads TGTGCCAGCAGCCCGGCCAGGGAGGATACGCAGTATTTT. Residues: CASSPAREDTQYF.

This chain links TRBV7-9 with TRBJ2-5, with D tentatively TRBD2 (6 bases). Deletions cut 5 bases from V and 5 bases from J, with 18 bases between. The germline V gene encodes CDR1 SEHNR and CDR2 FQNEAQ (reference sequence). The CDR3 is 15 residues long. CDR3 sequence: CASSPGVAAGETQYF. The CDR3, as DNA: TGTGCCAGCAGCCCGGGGGTCGCGGCGGGGGAGACCCAGTACTTC.

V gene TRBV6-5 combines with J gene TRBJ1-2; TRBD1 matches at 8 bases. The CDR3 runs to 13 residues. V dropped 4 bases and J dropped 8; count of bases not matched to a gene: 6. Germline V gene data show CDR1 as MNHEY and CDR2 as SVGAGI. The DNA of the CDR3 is TGTGCCAGCAGTTTCGTGACAGGGGAAGGCTACACCTTC. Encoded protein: CASSFVTGEGYTF.

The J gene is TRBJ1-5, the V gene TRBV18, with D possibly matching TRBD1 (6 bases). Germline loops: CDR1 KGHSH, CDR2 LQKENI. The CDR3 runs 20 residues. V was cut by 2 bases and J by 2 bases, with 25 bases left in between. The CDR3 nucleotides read TGTGCCAGCTCACCAGGGGGCCGTGGGGCTCCTCGAAGGCGCAATCAGCCCCAGCATTTT. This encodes CASSPGGRGAPRRRNQPQHF.

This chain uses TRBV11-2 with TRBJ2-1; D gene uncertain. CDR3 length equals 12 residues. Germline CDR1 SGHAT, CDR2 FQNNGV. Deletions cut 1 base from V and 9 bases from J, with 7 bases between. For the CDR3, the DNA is TGTGCCAGCAGCTTAGGAGAGCTTGAGCAGTTCTTC. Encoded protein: CASSLGELEQFF.

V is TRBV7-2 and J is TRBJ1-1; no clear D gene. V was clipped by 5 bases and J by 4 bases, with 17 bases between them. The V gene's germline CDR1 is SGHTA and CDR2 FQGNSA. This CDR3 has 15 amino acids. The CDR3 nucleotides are TGTGCCAGCAGCCCGTACGGGGAACGGCGCACTGAAGCTTTCTTT. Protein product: CASSPYGERRTEAFF. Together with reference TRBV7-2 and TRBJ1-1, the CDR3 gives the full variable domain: GAGVSQSPSNKVTEKGKDVELRCDPISGHTALYWYRQSLGQGLEFLIYFQGNSAPDKSGLPSDRFSAERTGGSVSTLTIQRTQQEDSAVYLCASSPYGERRTEAFFGQGTRLTVV.

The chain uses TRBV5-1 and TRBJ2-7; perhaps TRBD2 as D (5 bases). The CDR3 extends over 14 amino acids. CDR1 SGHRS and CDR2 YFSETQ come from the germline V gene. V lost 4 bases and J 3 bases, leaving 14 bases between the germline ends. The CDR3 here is CASSKSTGFYEQYF. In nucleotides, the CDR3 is TGCGCCAGCAGCAAGAGCACGGGATTCTACGAGCAGTACTTC.

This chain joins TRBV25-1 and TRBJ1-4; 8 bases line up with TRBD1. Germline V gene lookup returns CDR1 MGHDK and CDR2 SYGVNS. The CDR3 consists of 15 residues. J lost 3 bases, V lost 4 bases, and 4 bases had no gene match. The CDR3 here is CASSGPGQANEKLFF. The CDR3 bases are TGTGCCAGCAGTGGACCGGGACAGGCTAATGAAAAACTGTTTTTT. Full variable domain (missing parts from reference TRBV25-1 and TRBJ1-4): EADIYQTPRYLVIGTGKKITLECSQTMGHDKMYWYQQDPGMELHLIHYSYGVNSTEKGDLSSESTVSRIRTEHFPLTLESARPSHTSQYLCASSGPGQANEKLFFGSGTQLSVL.

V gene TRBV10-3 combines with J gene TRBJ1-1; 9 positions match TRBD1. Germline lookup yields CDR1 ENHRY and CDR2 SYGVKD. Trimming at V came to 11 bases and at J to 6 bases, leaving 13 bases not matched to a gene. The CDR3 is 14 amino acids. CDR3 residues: CAATARDRVPEAFF. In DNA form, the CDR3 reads TGTGCCGCCACCGCCCGGGACAGGGTCCCTGAAGCTTTCTTT.

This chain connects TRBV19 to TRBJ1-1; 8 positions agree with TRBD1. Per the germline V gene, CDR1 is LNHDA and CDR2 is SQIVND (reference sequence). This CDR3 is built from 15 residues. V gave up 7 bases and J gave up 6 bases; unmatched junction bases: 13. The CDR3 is CASTSPGQVSSEAFF. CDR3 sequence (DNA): TGTGCCAGTACCTCTCCGGGACAGGTCTCATCTGAAGCTTTCTTT.

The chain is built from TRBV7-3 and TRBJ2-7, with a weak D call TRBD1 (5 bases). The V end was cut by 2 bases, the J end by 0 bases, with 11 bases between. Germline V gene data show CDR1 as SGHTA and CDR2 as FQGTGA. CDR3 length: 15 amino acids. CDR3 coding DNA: TGTGCCAGCAGCTTAGGGGCCGCTTACTCCTACGAGCAGTACTTC. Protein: CASSLGAAYSYEQYF.

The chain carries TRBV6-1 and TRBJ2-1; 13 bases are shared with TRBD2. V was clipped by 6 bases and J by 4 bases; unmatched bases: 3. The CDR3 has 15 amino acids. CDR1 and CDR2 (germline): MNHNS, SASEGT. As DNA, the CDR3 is TGTGCCAGCAGCCCGGGACTAGCGGGATACAATGAGCAGTTCTTC. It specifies CASSPGLAGYNEQFF.

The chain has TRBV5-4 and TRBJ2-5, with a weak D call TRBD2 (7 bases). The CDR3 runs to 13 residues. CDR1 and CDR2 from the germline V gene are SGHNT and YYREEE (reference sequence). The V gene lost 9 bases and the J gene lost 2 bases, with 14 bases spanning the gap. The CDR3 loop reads CATLRGGQETQYF. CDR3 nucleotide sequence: TGTGCCACCCTGAGGGGGGGGCAAGAGACCCAGTACTTC.

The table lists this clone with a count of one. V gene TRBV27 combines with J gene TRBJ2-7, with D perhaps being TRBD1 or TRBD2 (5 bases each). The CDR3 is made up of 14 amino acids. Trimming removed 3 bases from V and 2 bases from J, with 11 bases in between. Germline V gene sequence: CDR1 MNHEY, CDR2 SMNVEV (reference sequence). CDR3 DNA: TGTGCCAGCAGTTTTAGTCAGGGAGCCTACGAGCAGTACTTC. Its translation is CASSFSQGAYEQYF.

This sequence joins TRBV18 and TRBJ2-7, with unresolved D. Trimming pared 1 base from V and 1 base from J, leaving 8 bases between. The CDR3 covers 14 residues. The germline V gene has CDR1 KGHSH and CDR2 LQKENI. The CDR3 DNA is TGTGCCAGCTCACCACAGGGTAGGTCCTACGAGCAGTACTTC. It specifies CASSPQGRSYEQYF.

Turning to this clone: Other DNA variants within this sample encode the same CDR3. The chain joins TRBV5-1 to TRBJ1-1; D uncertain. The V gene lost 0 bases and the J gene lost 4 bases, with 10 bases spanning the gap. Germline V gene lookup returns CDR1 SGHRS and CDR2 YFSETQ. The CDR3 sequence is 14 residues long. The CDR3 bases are TGCGCCAGCAGCTTGGCCGGAGGTGTCACTGAAGCTTTCTTT. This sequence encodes CASSLAGGVTEAFF.

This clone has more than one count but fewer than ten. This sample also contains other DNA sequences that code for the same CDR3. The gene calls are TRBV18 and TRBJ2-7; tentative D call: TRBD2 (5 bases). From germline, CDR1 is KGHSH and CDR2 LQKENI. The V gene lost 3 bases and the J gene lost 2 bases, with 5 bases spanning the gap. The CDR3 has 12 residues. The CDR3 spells CASSPGTYEQYF. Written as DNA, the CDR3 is TGTGCCAGCTCACCCGGGACCTACGAGCAGTACTTC.

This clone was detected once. The CDR3 protein is CASSEIGAAPYEQYF. CDR3 nucleotides: TGTGCCAGCAGTGAAATCGGGGCTGCCCCCTACGAGCAGTACTTC. V usage is TRBV6-1 and J usage is TRBJ2-7; either TRBD1 or TRBD2 may supply D (5 bases each). CDR1 is MNHNS and CDR2 is SASEGT in the germline V gene. The CDR3 consists of 15 residues. Trimming cost V 2 bases and J 2 bases, with 13 bases left between them.

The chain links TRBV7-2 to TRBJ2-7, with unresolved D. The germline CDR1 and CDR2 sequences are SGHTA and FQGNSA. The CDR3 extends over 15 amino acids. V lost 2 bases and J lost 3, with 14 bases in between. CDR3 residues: CASSLSVGLVYEQYF. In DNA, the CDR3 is TGTGCCAGCAGCTTATCAGTCGGCCTAGTCTACGAGCAGTACTTC.

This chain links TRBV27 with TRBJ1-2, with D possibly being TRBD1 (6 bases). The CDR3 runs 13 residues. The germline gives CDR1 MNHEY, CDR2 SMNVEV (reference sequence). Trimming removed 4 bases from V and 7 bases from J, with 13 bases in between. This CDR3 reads CASSSRGASGYTF. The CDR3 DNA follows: TGTGCCAGCAGTTCGCGGGGGGCAAGTGGCTACACCTTC.

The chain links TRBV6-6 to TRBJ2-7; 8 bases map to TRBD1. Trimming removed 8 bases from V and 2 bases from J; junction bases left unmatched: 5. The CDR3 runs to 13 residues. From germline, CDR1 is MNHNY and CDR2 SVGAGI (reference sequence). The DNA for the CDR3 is TGTGCCAGCCAGGACAGGGCTACCTACGAGCAGTACTTC. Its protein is CASQDRATYEQYF.

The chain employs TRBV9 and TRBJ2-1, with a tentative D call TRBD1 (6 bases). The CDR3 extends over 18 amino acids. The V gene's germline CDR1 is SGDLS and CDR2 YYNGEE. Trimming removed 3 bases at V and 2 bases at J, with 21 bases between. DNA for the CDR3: TGTGCCAGCAGCGCGCAGGGGAGAAACGAGGCGACCTACAATGAGCAGTTCTTC. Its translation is CASSAQGRNEATYNEQFF.

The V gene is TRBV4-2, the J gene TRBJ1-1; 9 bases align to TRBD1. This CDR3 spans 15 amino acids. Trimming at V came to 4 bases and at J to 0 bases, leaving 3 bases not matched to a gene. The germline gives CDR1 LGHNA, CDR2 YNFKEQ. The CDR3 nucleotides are TGTGCCAGCAGCCGGGACAGGGCTTTGAACACTGAAGCTTTCTTT. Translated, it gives CASSRDRALNTEAFF.

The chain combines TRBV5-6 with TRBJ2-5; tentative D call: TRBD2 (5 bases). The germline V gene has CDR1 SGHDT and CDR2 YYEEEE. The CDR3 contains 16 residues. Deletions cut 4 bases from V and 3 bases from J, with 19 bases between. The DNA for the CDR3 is TGTGCCAGCAGCCGTACCCCGGGAAGCGGAAAAGAGACCCAGTACTTC. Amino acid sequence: CASSRTPGSGKETQYF.

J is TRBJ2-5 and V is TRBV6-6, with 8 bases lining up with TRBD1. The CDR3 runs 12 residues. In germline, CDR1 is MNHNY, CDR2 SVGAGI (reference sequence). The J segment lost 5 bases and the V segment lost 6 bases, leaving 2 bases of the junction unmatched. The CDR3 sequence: CASRGQGETQYF. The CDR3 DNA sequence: TGTGCCAGCAGAGGACAGGGTGAGACCCAGTACTTC.

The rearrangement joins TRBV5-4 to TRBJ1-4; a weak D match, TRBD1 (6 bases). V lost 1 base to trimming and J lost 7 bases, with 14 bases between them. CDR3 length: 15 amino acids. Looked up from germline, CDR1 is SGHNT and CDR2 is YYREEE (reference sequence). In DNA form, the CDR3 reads TGTGCCAGCAGCTTGTATGGGGGCCGGGGTGAAAAACTGTTTTTT. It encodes CASSLYGGRGEKLFF. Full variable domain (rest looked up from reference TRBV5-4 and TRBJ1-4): ETGVTQSPTHLIKTRGQQVTLRCSSQSGHNTVSWYQQALGQGPQFIFQYYREEENGRGNFPPRFSGLQFPNYSSELNVNALELDDSALYLCASSLYGGRGEKLFFGSGTQLSVL.